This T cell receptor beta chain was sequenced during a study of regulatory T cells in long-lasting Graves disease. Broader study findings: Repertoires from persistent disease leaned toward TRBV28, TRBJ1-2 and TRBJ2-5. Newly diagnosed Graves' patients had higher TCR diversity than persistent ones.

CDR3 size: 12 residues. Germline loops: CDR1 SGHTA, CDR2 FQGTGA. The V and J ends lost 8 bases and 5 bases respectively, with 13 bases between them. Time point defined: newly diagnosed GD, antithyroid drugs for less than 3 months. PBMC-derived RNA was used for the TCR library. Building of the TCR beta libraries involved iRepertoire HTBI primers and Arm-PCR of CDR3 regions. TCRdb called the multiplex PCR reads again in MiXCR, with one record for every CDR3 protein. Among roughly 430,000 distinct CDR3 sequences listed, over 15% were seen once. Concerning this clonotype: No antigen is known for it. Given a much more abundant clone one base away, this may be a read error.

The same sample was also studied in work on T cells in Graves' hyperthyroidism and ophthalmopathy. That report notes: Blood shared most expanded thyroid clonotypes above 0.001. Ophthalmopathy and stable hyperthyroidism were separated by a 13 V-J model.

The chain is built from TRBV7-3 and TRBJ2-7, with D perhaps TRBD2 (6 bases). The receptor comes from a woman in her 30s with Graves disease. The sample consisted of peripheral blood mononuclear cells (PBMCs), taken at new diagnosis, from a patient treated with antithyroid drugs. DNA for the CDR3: TGTGCCAGCGCCGTGGACTATCACGAGCAGTACTTC. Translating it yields CASAVDYHEQYF.